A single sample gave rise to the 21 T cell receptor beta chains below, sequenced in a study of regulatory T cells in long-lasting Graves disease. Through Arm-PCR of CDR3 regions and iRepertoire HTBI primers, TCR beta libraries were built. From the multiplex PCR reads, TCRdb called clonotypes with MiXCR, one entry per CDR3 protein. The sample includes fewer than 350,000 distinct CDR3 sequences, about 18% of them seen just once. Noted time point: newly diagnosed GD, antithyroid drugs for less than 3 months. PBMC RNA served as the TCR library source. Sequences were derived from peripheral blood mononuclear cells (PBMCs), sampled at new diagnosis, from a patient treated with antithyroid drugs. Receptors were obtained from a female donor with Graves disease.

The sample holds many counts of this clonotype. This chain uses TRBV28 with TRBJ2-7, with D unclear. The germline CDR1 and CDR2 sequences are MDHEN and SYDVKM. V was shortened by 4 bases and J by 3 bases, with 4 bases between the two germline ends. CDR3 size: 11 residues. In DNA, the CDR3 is TGTGCCAGCAGTTCGCACTACGAGCAGTACTTC. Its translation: CASSSHYEQYF.

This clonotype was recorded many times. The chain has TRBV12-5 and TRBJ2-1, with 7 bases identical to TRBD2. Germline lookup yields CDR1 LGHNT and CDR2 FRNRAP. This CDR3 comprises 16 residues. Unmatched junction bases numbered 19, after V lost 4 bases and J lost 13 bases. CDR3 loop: CASGSTAYGGSWEQFF. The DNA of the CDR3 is TGTGCTAGTGGTTCGACGGCTTATGGCGGGAGTTGGGAACAGTTCTTC.

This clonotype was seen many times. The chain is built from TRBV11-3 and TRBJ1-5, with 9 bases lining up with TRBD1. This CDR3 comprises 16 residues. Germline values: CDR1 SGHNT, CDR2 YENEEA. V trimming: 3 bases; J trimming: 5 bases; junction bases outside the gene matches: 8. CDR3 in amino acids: CASSLRQQGADQPQHF. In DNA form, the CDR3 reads TGTGCCAGCAGCTTGAGGCAACAGGGGGCTGATCAGCCCCAGCATTTT.

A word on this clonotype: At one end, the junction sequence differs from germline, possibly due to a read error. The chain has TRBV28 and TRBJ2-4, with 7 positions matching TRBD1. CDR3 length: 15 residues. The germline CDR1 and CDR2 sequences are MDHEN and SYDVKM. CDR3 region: CASSPPVGPQGERFF. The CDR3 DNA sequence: TGTGCCAGCAGCCCCCCCGTTGGGCCTCAGGGGGAGCGGTTCTTC.

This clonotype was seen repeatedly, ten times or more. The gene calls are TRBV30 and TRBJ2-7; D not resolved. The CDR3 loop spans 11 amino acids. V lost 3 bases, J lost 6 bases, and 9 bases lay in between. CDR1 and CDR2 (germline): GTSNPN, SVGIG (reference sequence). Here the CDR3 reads CAWSTPSEQYF. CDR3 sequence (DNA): TGTGCCTGGAGCACTCCTAGCGAGCAGTACTTC.

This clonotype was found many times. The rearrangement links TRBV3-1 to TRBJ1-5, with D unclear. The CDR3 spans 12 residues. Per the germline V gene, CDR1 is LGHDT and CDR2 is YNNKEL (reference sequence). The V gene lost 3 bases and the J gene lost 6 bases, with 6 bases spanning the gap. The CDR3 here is CASSQGIQPQHF. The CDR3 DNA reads TGTGCCAGCAGCCAGGGGATTCAGCCCCAGCATTTT.

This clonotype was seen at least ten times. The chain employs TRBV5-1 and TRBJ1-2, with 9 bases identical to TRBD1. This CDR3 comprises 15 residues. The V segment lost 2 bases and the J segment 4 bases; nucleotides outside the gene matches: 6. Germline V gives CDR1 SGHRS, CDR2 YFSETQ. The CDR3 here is CASSFTGGALYGYTF. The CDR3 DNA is TGCGCCAGCAGCTTTACAGGGGGCGCTCTCTATGGCTACACCTTC.

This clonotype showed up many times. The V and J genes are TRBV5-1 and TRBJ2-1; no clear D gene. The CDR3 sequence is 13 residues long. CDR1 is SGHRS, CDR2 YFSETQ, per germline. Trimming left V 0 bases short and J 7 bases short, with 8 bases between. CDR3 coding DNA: TGCGCCAGCAGCTTGGAAGTGGGGAATGAGCAGTTCTTC. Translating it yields CASSLEVGNEQFF.

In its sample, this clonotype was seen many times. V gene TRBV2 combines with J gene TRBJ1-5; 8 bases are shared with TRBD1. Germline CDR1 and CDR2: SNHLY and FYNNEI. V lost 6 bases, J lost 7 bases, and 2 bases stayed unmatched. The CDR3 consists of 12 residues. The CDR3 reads CASRDREQPQHF. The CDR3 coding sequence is TGTGCCAGCAGGGACAGGGAGCAGCCCCAGCATTTT.

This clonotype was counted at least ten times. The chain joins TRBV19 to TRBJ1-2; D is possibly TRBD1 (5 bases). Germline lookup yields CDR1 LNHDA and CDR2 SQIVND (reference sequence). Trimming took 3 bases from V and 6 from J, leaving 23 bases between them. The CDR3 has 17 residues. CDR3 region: CASSITGDGGSWDGYTF. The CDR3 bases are TGTGCCAGTAGTATTACCGGGGACGGTGGTTCGTGGGATGGCTACACCTTC.

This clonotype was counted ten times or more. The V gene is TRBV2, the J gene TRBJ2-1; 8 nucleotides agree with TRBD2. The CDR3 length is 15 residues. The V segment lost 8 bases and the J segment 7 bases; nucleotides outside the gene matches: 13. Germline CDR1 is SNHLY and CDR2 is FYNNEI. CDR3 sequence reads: CASFQTPGGSNEQFF. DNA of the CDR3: TGTGCCAGCTTTCAGACGCCGGGAGGGAGTAATGAGCAGTTCTTC.

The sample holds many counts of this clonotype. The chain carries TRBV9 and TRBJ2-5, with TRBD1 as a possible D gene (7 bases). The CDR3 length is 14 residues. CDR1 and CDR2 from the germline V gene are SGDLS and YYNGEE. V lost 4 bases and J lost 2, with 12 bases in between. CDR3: CASSRGTAQETQYF. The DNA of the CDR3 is TGTGCCAGCAGCCGCGGGACAGCGCAAGAGACCCAGTACTTC.

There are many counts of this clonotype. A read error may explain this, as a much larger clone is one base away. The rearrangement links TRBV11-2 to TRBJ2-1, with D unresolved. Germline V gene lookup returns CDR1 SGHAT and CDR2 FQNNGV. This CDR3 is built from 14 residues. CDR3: CASSPNFGLGFQLF. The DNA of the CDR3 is TGTGCCAGCAGCCCCAATTTCGGGCTTGGTTTTCAGCTCTTC.

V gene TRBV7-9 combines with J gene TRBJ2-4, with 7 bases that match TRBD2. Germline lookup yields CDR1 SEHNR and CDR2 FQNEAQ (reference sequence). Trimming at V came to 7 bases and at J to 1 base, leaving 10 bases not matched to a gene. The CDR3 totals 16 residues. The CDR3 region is CASTPSGGGAKNIQYF. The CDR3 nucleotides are TGTGCCAGCACCCCCTCGGGGGGTGGGGCCAAAAACATTCAGTACTTC.

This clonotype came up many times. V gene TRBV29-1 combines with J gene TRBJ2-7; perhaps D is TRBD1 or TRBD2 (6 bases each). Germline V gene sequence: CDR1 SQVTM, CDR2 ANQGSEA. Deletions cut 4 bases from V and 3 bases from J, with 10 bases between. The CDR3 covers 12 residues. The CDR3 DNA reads TGCAGCGTTGGAAAGGGGGGCTACGAGCAGTACTTC. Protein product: CSVGKGGYEQYF.

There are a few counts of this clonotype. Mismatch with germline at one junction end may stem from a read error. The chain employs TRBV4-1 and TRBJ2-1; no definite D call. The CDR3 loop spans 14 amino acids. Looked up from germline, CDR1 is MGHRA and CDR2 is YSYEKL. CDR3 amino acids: CASSQEEPAKAQFF. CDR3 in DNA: TGTGCCAGCAGCCAAGAAGAGCCGGCCAAGGCGCAGTTCTTC.

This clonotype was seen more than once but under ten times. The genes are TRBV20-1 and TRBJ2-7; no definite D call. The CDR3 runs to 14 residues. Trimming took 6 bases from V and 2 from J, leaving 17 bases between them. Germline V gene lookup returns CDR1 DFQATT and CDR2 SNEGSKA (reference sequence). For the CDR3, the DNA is TGCAGTGCCACTATGTATGTTACCGCCTACGAGCAGTACTTC. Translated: CSATMYVTAYEQYF.

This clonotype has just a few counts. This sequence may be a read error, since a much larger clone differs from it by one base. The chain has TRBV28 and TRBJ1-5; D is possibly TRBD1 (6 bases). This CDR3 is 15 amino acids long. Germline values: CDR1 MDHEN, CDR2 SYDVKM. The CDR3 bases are TGTGCCTGCAGTTTACCGGGGGGCAGGGGTCAGCCCCAGCATTTT. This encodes CACSLPGGRGQPQHF.

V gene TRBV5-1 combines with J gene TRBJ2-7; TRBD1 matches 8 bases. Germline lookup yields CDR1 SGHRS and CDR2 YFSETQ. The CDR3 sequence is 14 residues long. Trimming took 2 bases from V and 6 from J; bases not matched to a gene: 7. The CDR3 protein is CASSFQGAGSEQYF. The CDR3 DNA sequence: TGCGCCAGCAGCTTCCAGGGGGCAGGGAGCGAGCAGTACTTC.

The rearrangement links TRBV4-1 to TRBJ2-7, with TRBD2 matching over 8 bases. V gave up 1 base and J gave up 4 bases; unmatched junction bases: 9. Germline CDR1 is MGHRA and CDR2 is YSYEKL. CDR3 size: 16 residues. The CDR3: CASSQVGGRSPYEQYF. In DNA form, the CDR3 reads TGCGCCAGCAGCCAAGTAGGCGGGAGGTCACCTTACGAGCAGTACTTC.

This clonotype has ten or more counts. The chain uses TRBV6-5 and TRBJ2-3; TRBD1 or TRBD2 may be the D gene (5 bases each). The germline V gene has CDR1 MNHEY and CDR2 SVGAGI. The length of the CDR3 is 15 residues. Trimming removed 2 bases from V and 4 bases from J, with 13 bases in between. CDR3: CASSYVGGGSDTQYF. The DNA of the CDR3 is TGTGCCAGCAGTTACGTCGGTGGGGGATCAGATACGCAGTATTTT.